This T cell receptor beta chain was captured by sequencing in a study of identical twins. Unique molecular identifiers were present on the cDNA, and a universal primer site came from template switching. TCRdb analysed the 5' RACE reads with MiXCR anew, one entry per CDR3 protein. Of 570,000 or so distinct CDR3 sequences listed, more than 9% are singletons. This clonotype occurred many times. The antigen is not known. V was cut by 8 bases and J by 0 bases, with 14 bases left in between. Germline CDR1 MNHNS, CDR2 SASEGT. CDR3 length: 14 amino acids. Findings and limits, study-wide: Excess twin sharing in beta out-of-frame sequences was weaker.

These data were likewise used in another study, on yellow fever vaccine responses in identical twins.

The receptor comes from a woman between 18 and 29 years old in good health. The chain combines TRBV6-1 with TRBJ2-7; no definite D call. The sequenced sample was PBMCs. The CDR3 here is CASGIPALSYEQYF. Written as DNA, the CDR3 is TGTGCCAGCGGTATCCCGGCCCTCTCCTACGAGCAGTACTTC.